This T cell receptor beta chain was identified in a study of tumor-infiltrating lymphocytes in oesophageal squamous cell carcinoma. TCRdb re-called the PCR reads through MiXCR, storing one row per CDR3 protein. In the table there are about 14,000 distinct CDR3 sequences, 40% to 50% of which are singletons. The CDR3 extends over 15 amino acids. Germline V lookup: CDR1 KGHDR, CDR2 SFDVKD. This sequence was found in a male donor with esophageal squamous cell carcinoma. Sequenced sample: blood. The gene calls are TRBV24-1 and TRBJ2-1; 9 nucleotides match TRBD1. The J call may not be correct, given that the DNA end is closer to TRBJ2-7. The CDR3 region is CATSDPGQGAREQYF. The CDR3 DNA reads TGTGCCACCAGTGATCCGGGACAGGGAGCGCGGGAGCAGTACTTC.